This T cell receptor beta chain was retrieved from a study of blood T cell repertoires in COVID-19. Overall study context: PBMCs, B-cell-depleted T cells, or T cells provided the cDNA or gDNA that made up the material.

Assay used: immunoSEQ multiplex PCR; TCRdb lists only in-frame clones, some missing. The table lists about 150,000 clones, approximately 80% of them singletons. Participant ages covered roughly 18 to 89 years across 20 to 30 US areas. The CDR3 is made up of 13 amino acids. Trimming stripped 8 bases from V and 0 bases from J, with 5 bases between. Germline V lookup: CDR1 WNHNN, CDR2 SYGVQD (reference sequence). V is TRBV10-1 and J is TRBJ1-6; D is uncertain. The sequenced sample was PBMCs or T cells enriched from blood (not recorded which). The receptor was isolated from a man over 45 who had recovered from COVID-19. The CDR3 DNA reads TGCGCCAGCCCGAGCTCCTATAATTCACCCCTCCACTTT. It codes for CASPSSYNSPLHF.